These 28 T cell receptor beta chains share one sample of origin, sequenced in a study of T cell responses to AZD1222 COVID-19 vaccine. TCRdb's table, derived via immunoSEQ multiplex PCR, lists solely in-frame clones and lacks some. The table has about 88,000 clones, 90% seen once; the top ten hold roughly 5.9%. Specimen: peripheral blood, collected 28 days after the second AZD1222 dose. These receptors came from an adult who received the AZD1222 COVID-19 vaccine.

This chain's CDR3 is CASSQGDSHSPLHF. In DNA, the CDR3 is TGTGCCAGCAGCCAAGGTGACAGCCATTCACCCCTCCACTTT. The chain links TRBV3-1 (or the pseudogene TRBV3-2) to TRBJ1-6; D is possibly TRBD1 (5 bases). Germline V gene lookup returns CDR1 LGHDT and CDR2 YNNKEL (reference sequence). Trimming removed 1 base at V and 8 bases at J, with 9 bases between. CDR3 length: 14 amino acids.

This sequence joins TRBV28 and TRBJ2-7; D is uncertain. The V gene lost 5 bases and the J gene lost 4 bases, with 18 bases spanning the gap. The CDR3 length is 15 residues. Germline lookup yields CDR1 MDHEN and CDR2 SYDVKM. Here the CDR3 reads CASSPWTTKGYEQYF. The CDR3 nucleotides are TGTGCCAGCAGTCCCTGGACGACAAAGGGTTACGAGCAGTACTTC. Full variable domain (rest looked up from reference TRBV28 and TRBJ2-7): DVKVTQSSRYLVKRTGEKVFLECVQDMDHENMFWYRQDPGLGLRLIYFSYDVKMKEKGDIPEGYSVSREKKERFSLILESASTNQTSMYLCASSPWTTKGYEQYFGPGTRLTVT.

This chain joins TRBV5-6 and TRBJ1-1; a weak D match, TRBD1 (5 bases). The CDR3 has 17 amino acids. Germline CDR1 SGHDT, CDR2 YYEEEE. V was pared by 0 bases and J by 3 bases, with 18 bases between. CDR3 amino acids: CASSLGGRAPRDTEAFF. In nucleotides, the CDR3 is TGTGCCAGCAGCTTGGGGGGCCGGGCCCCGAGGGACACTGAAGCTTTCTTT.

The chain links TRBV15 to TRBJ1-2; the D is unclear. The V gene's germline CDR1 is LNHNV and CDR2 YYDKDF (reference sequence). Trimming removed 1 base at V and 2 bases at J, with 8 bases between. The CDR3 contains 14 residues. This CDR3 reads CATSRAVGNYGYTF. In nucleotides, the CDR3 is TGTGCCACCAGCAGAGCAGTCGGGAACTATGGCTACACCTTC. The whole variable domain, remainder taken from reference TRBV15 and TRBJ1-2, is DAMVIQNPRYQVTQFGKPVTLSCSQTLNHNVMYWYQQKSSQAPKLLFHYYDKDFNNEADTPDNFQSRRPNTSFCFLDIRSPGLGDTAMYLCATSRAVGNYGYTFGSGTRLTVV.

V usage is TRBV6-6 and J usage is TRBJ1-2; the D gene is possibly TRBD1 (5 bases). Germline V gene data show CDR1 as MNHNY and CDR2 as SVGAGI (reference sequence). CDR3 length: 13 amino acids. V lost 6 bases, J lost 0 bases, and 8 bases lay in between. The chain's CDR3 is CASRPGPNYGYTF. The DNA for the CDR3 is TGTGCCAGCAGGCCGGGACCTAACTATGGCTACACCTTC.

The V call is TRBV2, the J call TRBJ2-1; TRBD2 matches 10 bases. Germline V gene data show CDR1 as SNHLY and CDR2 as FYNNEI. The CDR3 loop spans 14 amino acids. V trimming: 6 bases; J trimming: 10 bases; junction bases outside the gene matches: 9. The DNA for the CDR3 is TGTGCCAGCAGGAAGAGCGGGGGGGCAGAGGAGCAGTTCTTC. Amino acids: CASRKSGGAEEQFF.

The rearrangement joins TRBV19 to TRBJ1-1; D is unresolved. This CDR3 has 13 residues. CDR1 and CDR2 from the germline V gene are LNHDA and SQIVND (reference sequence). Trimming pared 4 bases from V and 11 bases from J, leaving 17 bases between. For the CDR3, the DNA is TGTGCCAGTAGTACGAATTTAGGCGAATGGGCTTTCTTT. Translated: CASSTNLGEWAFF.

The V and J genes are TRBV28 and TRBJ1-5, with a tentative D call TRBD1 (6 bases). The CDR3 runs to 15 residues. The germline gives CDR1 MDHEN, CDR2 SYDVKM. Trimming shortened V by 5 bases and J by 5 bases, and 16 bases separated the two germline ends. CDR3: CASSEIQGNHQPQHF. The CDR3 DNA sequence: TGTGCCAGCAGTGAAATACAGGGAAACCATCAGCCCCAGCATTTT.

The genes are TRBV5-1 and TRBJ1-2, with D possibly TRBD1 on 6 matching bases. Between the trimmed V and J ends, which lost 1 base and 0 bases, there was a span of 16 bases. Per germline, CDR1 SGHRS and CDR2 YFSETQ. This CDR3 spans 17 amino acids. The CDR3 bases are TGCGCCAGCAGCTTGACCGGGACAAACAAAGCTAACTATGGCTACACCTTC. Protein sequence: CASSLTGTNKANYGYTF.

The chain is built from TRBV29-1 and TRBJ1-6, with TRBD1 identical over 9 bases. Germline loops: CDR1 SQVTM, CDR2 ANQGSEA. This CDR3 is 12 amino acids long. V shed 2 bases and J 16 bases; nucleotides not matched to a gene: 6. CDR3 sequence: CSVESGTGTLHF. In DNA form, the CDR3 reads TGCAGCGTTGAAAGTGGGACAGGGACTCTCCACTTT.

This chain links TRBV27 with TRBJ1-2, with 8 bases aligning to TRBD1. The V gene end was trimmed by 6 bases and the J gene end by 2 bases; junction bases not matched to a gene: 5. The CDR3 is 14 residues long. The V gene's germline CDR1 is MNHEY and CDR2 SMNVEV (reference sequence). CDR3 protein: CASRRQGTNYGYTF. CDR3 sequence (DNA): TGTGCCAGCAGGCGACAGGGGACCAACTATGGCTACACCTTC.

This clone was recorded only once. The CDR3 sequence is CASSSLAIKGYNEQFF. CDR3 nucleotides: TGTGCCAGCAGCTCTCTAGCGATTAAGGGCTACAATGAGCAGTTCTTC. The chain employs TRBV5-8 and TRBJ2-1, with a possible D match to TRBD2 (6 bases). The CDR3 runs to 16 residues. Trimming removed 3 bases from V and 3 bases from J, with 16 bases in between. CDR1 is SGHTS and CDR2 is YDEGEE in the germline V gene.

The rearrangement links TRBV19 to TRBJ1-5, with D maybe TRBD1 (6 bases). The CDR3 has 13 residues. The V gene's germline CDR1 is LNHDA and CDR2 SQIVND (reference sequence). The V and J ends lost 5 bases and 2 bases respectively, with 7 bases between them. The CDR3 DNA follows: TGTGCCAGTAGTCACAGGGGCAATCAGCCCCAGCATTTT. Its translation: CASSHRGNQPQHF.

This chain links TRBV5-1 with TRBJ1-3; D gene ambiguous. Deletions cut 0 bases from V and 0 bases from J, with 7 bases between. The CDR3 is 15 residues long. CDR1 is SGHRS and CDR2 is YFSETQ in the germline V gene. CDR3 DNA: TGCGCCAGCAGCTTGGGAGACTCCTCTGGAAACACCATATATTTT. Its translation is CASSLGDSSGNTIYF. Based on the CDR3 plus reference TRBV5-1 and TRBJ1-3, the full variable domain is KAGVTQTPRYLIKTRGQQVTLSCSPISGHRSVSWYQQTPGQGLQFLFEYFSETQRNKGNFPGRFSGRQFSNSRSEMNVSTLELGDSALYLCASSLGDSSGNTIYFGEGSWLTVV.

The chain employs TRBV7-9 and TRBJ1-4; D call uncertain. Germline V CDR1 and CDR2: SEHNR, FQNEAQ (reference sequence). CDR3 length: 15 amino acids. V lost 1 base and J 10 bases, leaving 16 bases between the germline ends. CDR3 protein: CASSLVEVFDLKLFF. The CDR3 nucleotides are TGTGCCAGCAGCTTAGTAGAAGTTTTCGACCTAAAACTGTTTTTT.

The chain employs TRBV3-1 (or the pseudogene TRBV3-2) and TRBJ1-3, with D unclear. The CDR3 spans 16 residues. Per the germline V gene, CDR1 is LGHDT and CDR2 is YNNKEL (reference sequence). V was cut by 1 base and J by 1 base, with 11 bases left in between. The CDR3 DNA is TGTGCCAGCAGCCAAGCCCCAGGTATATCTGGAAACACCATATATTTT. This sequence encodes CASSQAPGISGNTIYF.

This sequence joins TRBV9 and TRBJ1-3; 8 nucleotides agree with TRBD1. The CDR3 extends over 17 amino acids. CDR1 SGDLS and CDR2 YYNGEE come from the germline V gene. Germline trimming cut 7 bases from V and 4 bases from J; bases unmatched to any gene: 16. The DNA for the CDR3 is TGTGCCAGCGGCGACAGGGGAGAAGGTTTTGGCGGAAACACCATATATTTT. It encodes CASGDRGEGFGGNTIYF.

This chain uses TRBV19 with TRBJ2-7; possibly TRBD1 for D (6 bases). V shed 1 base and J shed 4 bases, with 17 bases lying between them. CDR1 is LNHDA and CDR2 is SQIVND in the germline V gene (reference sequence). The CDR3 extends over 16 amino acids. The DNA for the CDR3 is TGTGCCAGTAGTATAGCGGGCACAGGGTCGGGGTACGAGCAGTACTTC. This encodes CASSIAGTGSGYEQYF.

This chain links TRBV4-1 with TRBJ2-1, with TRBD1 matching 10 bases. The CDR3 is made up of 17 amino acids. Trimming cost V 1 base and J 3 bases; bases outside gene matches: 6. From germline, CDR1 is MGHRA and CDR2 YSYEKL. The CDR3 is CASSQAAGTGVYNEQFF. The CDR3 nucleotides read TGCGCCAGCAGCCAAGCGGCCGGGACAGGGGTCTACAATGAGCAGTTCTTC.

V is TRBV6-5 and J is TRBJ2-3; 7 positions match TRBD1. V shed 8 bases, J shed 4 bases, and the junction held 9 bases outside the gene matches. This CDR3 is built from 14 residues. The germline V gene encodes CDR1 MNHEY and CDR2 SVGAGI. In nucleotides, the CDR3 is TGTGCCAGCCGGAACTCCGGGACAGCAGATACGCAGTATTTT. Its protein product is CASRNSGTADTQYF.

The chain links TRBV9 to TRBJ2-1, with TRBD2 identical over 9 bases. Germline CDR1 is SGDLS and CDR2 is YYNGEE. This CDR3 comprises 16 residues. The ends lost 3 bases at V and 0 bases at J; junction bases unmatched: 4. The CDR3 DNA reads TGTGCCAGCAGCGAACCGCGGGGGGGCTCCTACAATGAGCAGTTCTTC. Translation: CASSEPRGGSYNEQFF.

This rearrangement joins TRBV5-1 to TRBJ1-1, with a possible D match to TRBD1 (5 bases). This CDR3 comprises 14 residues. V was clipped by 2 bases and J by 1 base, with 9 bases between them. Germline assignment: CDR1 SGHRS and CDR2 YFSETQ. The CDR3 nucleotides are TGCGCCAGCAGCTTATCGGGGGGGAACACTGAAGCTTTCTTT. As protein: CASSLSGGNTEAFF.

This sequence joins TRBV5-1 and TRBJ2-7; a possible D gene is TRBD2 (5 bases). This CDR3 is built from 13 residues. V lost 4 bases, J lost 2 bases, and 10 bases lay in between. Germline-derived CDR1 and CDR2 are SGHRS and YFSETQ. The CDR3 region is CASSPGSAYEQYF. Here the CDR3 DNA reads TGCGCCAGCAGCCCGGGGAGTGCCTACGAGCAGTACTTC.

The rearrangement links TRBV9 to TRBJ2-3; possible D gene TRBD2, 7 bases. The CDR3 contains 16 residues. The V gene lost 0 bases and the J gene lost 2 bases, with 13 bases spanning the gap. Germline CDR1 reads SGDLS; CDR2 reads YYNGEE. CDR3 in amino acids: CASSVEAGAPTDTQYF. The CDR3 region has the DNA TGTGCCAGCAGCGTAGAGGCGGGGGCCCCCACAGATACGCAGTATTTT.

The rearrangement uses TRBV7-2 and TRBJ1-3; a possible D gene is TRBD1 (5 bases). The V gene lost 4 bases and the J gene lost 2 bases, with 9 bases spanning the gap. Germline-derived CDR1 and CDR2 are SGHTA and FQGNSA. CDR3 length: 14 residues. This chain's CDR3 is CASSSPGAGNTIYF. CDR3 sequence (DNA): TGTGCCAGCAGCTCCCCGGGGGCTGGAAACACCATATATTTT.

V usage is TRBV9 and J usage is TRBJ2-2; tentatively, D is TRBD1 (5 bases). CDR3 size: 15 residues. Deletions cut 5 bases from V and 2 bases from J, with 13 bases between. The germline V gene has CDR1 SGDLS and CDR2 YYNGEE. DNA of the CDR3: TGTGCCAGCAGTTATGACAGTCTTAACACCGGGGAGCTGTTTTTT. Translation gives CASSYDSLNTGELFF. Looking up the rest from reference TRBV9 and TRBJ2-2 gives the full variable domain: DSGVTQTPKHLITATGQRVTLRCSPRSGDLSVYWYQQSLDQGLQFLIQYYNGEERAKGNILERFSAQQFPDLHSELNLSSLELGDSALYFCASSYDSLNTGELFFGEGSRLTVL.

The chain has TRBV18 and TRBJ2-3, with D possibly TRBD1 on 5 matching bases. CDR1 is KGHSH, CDR2 LQKENI, per germline. V gave up 7 bases and J gave up 6 bases, with 14 bases separating them. The CDR3 is 13 amino acids. The CDR3 here is CASYNGQGDTQYF. The CDR3 coding sequence is TGTGCCAGCTACAACGGGCAGGGTGATACGCAGTATTTT.

This clone was seen more than once but under ten times. The chain is built from TRBV28 and TRBJ1-5; possibly TRBD1 for D (6 bases). The CDR3 is 16 residues long. V dropped 3 bases and J dropped 1 base, with 13 bases sitting between them. Germline assignment: CDR1 MDHEN and CDR2 SYDVKM. CDR3 in amino acids: CASSFVGGPSNQPQHF. CDR3 DNA: TGTGCCAGCAGTTTTGTGGGGGGGCCGAGCAATCAGCCCCAGCATTTT.